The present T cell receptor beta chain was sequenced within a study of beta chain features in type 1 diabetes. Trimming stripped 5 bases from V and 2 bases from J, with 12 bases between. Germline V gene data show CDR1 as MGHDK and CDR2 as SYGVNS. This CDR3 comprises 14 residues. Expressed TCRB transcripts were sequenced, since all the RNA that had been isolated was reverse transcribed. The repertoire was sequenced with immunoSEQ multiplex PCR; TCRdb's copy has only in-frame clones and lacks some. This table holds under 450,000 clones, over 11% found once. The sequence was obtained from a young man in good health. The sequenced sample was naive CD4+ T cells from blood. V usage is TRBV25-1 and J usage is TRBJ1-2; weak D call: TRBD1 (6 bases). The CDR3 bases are TGTGCCAGCAGTTTCGTGGACAGCAACTATGGCTACACCTTC. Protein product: CASSFVDSNYGYTF.